These 18 T cell receptor beta chains were sequenced from one sample in a study of cytomegalovirus exposure and HLA in healthy donors. The PCR made use of 60 Vbeta and 13 Jbeta primers. Measured with immunoSEQ multiplex PCR; TCRdb has only the in-frame clones, and not every one. The table records 130,000 or so clones, around 83% of them present only once. The sample comprised PBMCs. The receptors were sampled from a woman in her late teens or twenties in good health and CMV-seropositive.

The V call is TRBV6-5, the J call TRBJ1-3; tentatively, D is TRBD1 (6 bases). The CDR3 covers 14 residues. V lost 5 bases, J lost 4 bases, and 12 bases lay in between. The germline gives CDR1 MNHEY, CDR2 SVGAGI. The CDR3 region is CASSARGGGNTIYF. The CDR3 DNA is TGTGCCAGCAGTGCCAGGGGCGGGGGAAACACCATATATTTT.

The chain recombines TRBV11-2 with TRBJ2-1, with 10 bases aligning to TRBD1. V was pared by 7 bases and J by 7 bases, with 13 bases of the junction left unmatched. The CDR3 loop spans 16 amino acids. Germline CDR1 SGHAT, CDR2 FQNNGV. The CDR3 is CASNKMGTGERNEQFF. The DNA for the CDR3 is TGTGCCAGCAACAAAATGGGGACAGGGGAAAGGAATGAGCAGTTCTTC.

The V gene is TRBV6-5, the J gene TRBJ2-7, with 10 bases identical to TRBD1. This CDR3 comprises 15 residues. V shed 6 bases, J shed 2 bases, and the junction held 7 bases outside the gene matches. Germline V gene lookup returns CDR1 MNHEY and CDR2 SVGAGI. In nucleotides, the CDR3 is TGTGCCAGCAGACCCCGGGACAGGGGAACCTACGAGCAGTACTTC. Its protein product is CASRPRDRGTYEQYF.

The chain combines TRBV6-5 with TRBJ2-7; TRBD2 agrees at 7 bases. The junction had 15 bases not matched to a gene; V was cut back by 6 bases and J by 7 bases. Per the germline V gene, CDR1 is MNHEY and CDR2 is SVGAGI. This CDR3 is built from 15 residues. CDR3 nucleotide sequence: TGTGCCAGCAGCTCTCGGACACCGGGGGGTTTGGAGCAGTACTTC. The encoded protein is CASSSRTPGGLEQYF.

This clone has just a few counts. This chain uses TRBV6-6 with TRBJ2-7; TRBD1 agrees at 10 bases. J gave up 7 bases and V 6 bases, and 6 bases lay outside the gene matches. The CDR3 spans 13 residues. CDR1 and CDR2 from the germline V gene are MNHNY and SVGAGI (reference sequence). The DNA of the CDR3 is TGTGCCAGCAGGGGGACAGGGGTGAGGGAGCAGTACTTC. This sequence encodes CASRGTGVREQYF.

The chain uses TRBV7-3 and TRBJ2-1; 8 nucleotides match TRBD1. Per germline, CDR1 SGHTA and CDR2 FQGTGA. With V trimmed by 2 bases and J by 7 bases, 7 bases remained unmatched. The CDR3 has 15 residues. The CDR3 spells CASSLSAGGLNEQFF. In DNA form, the CDR3 reads TGTGCCAGCAGCTTATCGGCAGGGGGCTTGAATGAGCAGTTCTTC.

The chain joins TRBV28 to TRBJ1-5, with 8 bases matching TRBD1. CDR3 size: 20 residues. V lost 5 bases and J lost 0; bases outside the gene matches: 18. Germline CDR1 reads MDHEN; CDR2 reads SYDVKM. CDR3 nucleotides: TGTGCCAGCAGTACCGACCTAGAGGACAGGGCCAGATATAGCAATCAGCCCCAGCATTTT. Translating gives CASSTDLEDRARYSNQPQHF. The complete variable domain, with remaining parts taken from reference TRBV28 and TRBJ1-5, reads DVKVTQSSRYLVKRTGEKVFLECVQDMDHENMFWYRQDPGLGLRLIYFSYDVKMKEKGDIPEGYSVSREKKERFSLILESASTNQTSMYLCASSTDLEDRARYSNQPQHFGDGTRLSIL.

The rearrangement uses TRBV19 and TRBJ1-1; a weak D match, TRBD1 (5 bases). The CDR3 contains 14 residues. The germline V gene has CDR1 LNHDA and CDR2 SQIVND (reference sequence). Deletions cut 5 bases from V and 5 bases from J, with 15 bases between. The CDR3 DNA follows: TGTGCCAGTAGTGCCATGGGAGGGGCGACTGAAGCTTTCTTT. It is translated as CASSAMGGATEAFF.

CDR3 DNA sequence: TGTGCCAGTAGTATAGATCCCCTAGTAACAGATACGCAGTATTTT. This sequence encodes CASSIDPLVTDTQYF. This rearrangement joins TRBV19 to TRBJ2-3; D not resolved. With 0 bases removed from V and 3 bases from J, the gap between germline ends came to 10 bases. This CDR3 comprises 15 residues. Germline V lookup: CDR1 LNHDA, CDR2 SQIVND (reference sequence).

This chain uses TRBV7-8 with TRBJ2-1; D is possibly TRBD2 (6 bases). The V gene lost 5 bases and the J gene lost 6 bases, with 11 bases spanning the gap. CDR1 is SGHVS and CDR2 is FQNEAQ in the germline V gene. CDR3 length equals 13 residues. CDR3: CASSPGGSNEQFF. CDR3 DNA sequence: TGTGCCAGCAGCCCCGGGGGAAGCAATGAGCAGTTCTTC.

The chain combines TRBV6-5 with TRBJ2-5; D not resolved. The CDR3 covers 13 residues. Germline V gene data show CDR1 as MNHEY and CDR2 as SVGAGI. Trimming left V 2 bases short and J 1 base short, with 5 bases between. The CDR3 DNA reads TGTGCCAGCAGTTACCGCGTCCAAGAGACCCAGTACTTC. Translation gives CASSYRVQETQYF.

This clone was detected only once. This chain connects TRBV5-1 to TRBJ1-1; D is perhaps TRBD1 (5 bases). V gave up 1 base and J gave up 4 bases, with 8 bases separating them. CDR3 length: 13 residues. Germline assignment: CDR1 SGHRS and CDR2 YFSETQ. CDR3 coding DNA: TGCGCCAGCAGCTTGATTCAGGGCACTGAAGCTTTCTTT. Amino acids: CASSLIQGTEAFF.

The chain couples TRBV23-1 to TRBJ1-2; possible D gene TRBD1, 5 bases. TRBV23-1 counts as an open reading frame of uncertain function. V lost 8 bases and J 8 bases, leaving 18 bases between the germline ends. CDR3 length: 13 residues. The CDR3 spells CASRPKGWEGYTF. The CDR3 coding sequence is TGCGCCAGCCGACCGAAGGGGTGGGAAGGCTACACCTTC.

The genes are TRBV29-1 and TRBJ2-1; 8 nucleotides match TRBD1. Per germline, CDR1 SQVTM and CDR2 ANQGSEA. V dropped 6 bases and J dropped 7; count of bases not matched to a gene: 5. The CDR3 loop spans 12 amino acids. Here the CDR3 reads CSVSTGGNEQFF. CDR3 coding DNA: TGCAGCGTGTCAACAGGGGGTAATGAGCAGTTCTTC.

The chain carries TRBV19 and TRBJ1-4, with D possibly being TRBD1 (5 bases). The CDR3 contains 14 residues. V was pared by 5 bases and J by 8 bases, with 15 bases between. Germline loops: CDR1 LNHDA, CDR2 SQIVND (reference sequence). CDR3 DNA sequence: TGTGCCAGTAGTCCGGGAGGGAGGGGCGAAAAACTGTTTTTT. It yields the protein CASSPGGRGEKLFF.

The chain is built from TRBV6-1 and TRBJ2-5; tentatively, D is TRBD2 (5 bases). Germline V gene lookup returns CDR1 MNHNS and CDR2 SASEGT. The CDR3 is made up of 17 amino acids. The V end was cut by 0 bases, the J end by 4 bases, with 18 bases between. The CDR3 sequence is CASSEALLRGVGETQYF. The CDR3 DNA is TGTGCCAGCAGTGAAGCGCTTCTACGGGGTGTGGGAGAGACCCAGTACTTC.

The chain employs TRBV25-1 and TRBJ2-4, with 7 bases fitting TRBD1. Unmatched junction bases numbered 7, after V lost 2 bases and J lost 3 bases. The CDR3 covers 16 residues. CDR1 and CDR2 (germline): MGHDK, SYGVNS. CDR3 DNA sequence: TGTGCCAGCAGTGAAATACCCGCAGGGGGCAAAAACATTCAGTACTTC. This codes for CASSEIPAGGKNIQYF.

V gene TRBV12-5 combines with J gene TRBJ2-5, with 9 bases that match TRBD1. Germline V gives CDR1 LGHNT, CDR2 FRNRAP. Losses at the gene ends were 6 bases for V and 1 base for J; bases not matched to a gene: 12. The CDR3 has 17 residues. CDR3 region: CASGPPTLTGGQETQYF. The DNA for the CDR3 is TGTGCTAGTGGACCTCCTACCTTGACAGGGGGCCAAGAGACCCAGTACTTC.